The 13 T cell receptor beta chains presented below share a single source sample, sequenced in a study of CD8 T cells in ankylosing spondylitis. Their antigens remain unidentified. One entry per CDR3 protein, called by TCRdb with MiXCR from the 5' RACE reads. This sample yields 100,000 to 150,000 distinct CDR3 sequences, of which roughly 15% are seen a single time; approximately 33% belongs to the top ten. The study's findings and limits: Blood from ankylosing spondylitis patients appeared to carry a characteristic roughly eight-variant TCR beta motif.

The sequencing input was blood, either unsorted or a sorted T cell fraction (not recorded which). Receptors originate from a male donor with ankylosing spondylitis.

This clonotype came up a few times. This chain links TRBV2 with TRBJ2-2; 9 bases map to TRBD1. After removal of 7 bases from V and 4 bases from J, the junction contained 10 bases not matched to a gene. This CDR3 has 16 residues. Germline V gives CDR1 SNHLY, CDR2 FYNNEI. The chain's CDR3 is CASKKPGQGLTGELFF. For the CDR3, the DNA is TGTGCCAGCAAAAAACCGGGACAGGGTCTCACCGGGGAGCTGTTTTTT. Full variable domain (rest looked up from reference TRBV2 and TRBJ2-2): EPEVTQTPSHQVTQMGQEVILRCVPISNHLYFYWYRQILGQKVEFLVSFYNNEISEKSEIFDDQFSVERPDGSNFTLKIRSTKLEDSAMYFCASKKPGQGLTGELFFGEGSRLTVL.

A few counts support this clonotype. The V gene is TRBV28, the J gene TRBJ2-2; the D gene is possibly TRBD1 (5 bases). The V gene's germline CDR1 is MDHEN and CDR2 SYDVKM. The CDR3 totals 16 residues. Trimming left V 3 bases short and J 0 bases short, with 11 bases between. The CDR3 coding sequence is TGTGCCAGCAGTTTCTTTTACAGGACGAACACCGGGGAGCTGTTTTTT. Translation: CASSFFYRTNTGELFF.

This clonotype was seen more than once but under ten times. The chain employs TRBV7-2 and TRBJ2-1; D is unresolved. Germline V gives CDR1 SGHTA, CDR2 FQGNSA. The CDR3 is 15 amino acids. The ends were cut back, 3 bases at V and 2 bases at J, with 11 bases in the middle. Written as DNA, the CDR3 is TGTGCCAGCAGCTTTGAGGAACCCCCCTACAATGAGCAGTTCTTC. Its translation is CASSFEEPPYNEQFF.

The rearrangement joins TRBV3-1 to TRBJ2-3; 7 bases agree with TRBD1. V dropped 4 bases and J dropped 4; count of bases not matched to a gene: 8. This CDR3 is built from 15 residues. Germline V gene sequence: CDR1 LGHDT, CDR2 YNNKEL (reference sequence). As DNA, the CDR3 is TGTGCCAGCAGCCCGAACCGACAGGGTTCAGATACGCAGTATTTT. Amino acids: CASSPNRQGSDTQYF.

J is TRBJ1-1 and V is TRBV12-3 or TRBV12-4, with D possibly being TRBD1 (5 bases). This CDR3 contains 14 residues. V lost 5 bases to trimming and J lost 1 base, with 11 bases between them. CDR3 region: CASSAGQKNTEAFF. For the CDR3, the DNA is TGTGCCAGCAGTGCCGGACAAAAGAACACTGAAGCTTTCTTT.

This clonotype was observed a handful of times. The V and J genes are TRBV27 and TRBJ1-3; the D gene is possibly TRBD1 (5 bases). Trimming shortened V by 6 bases and J by 3 bases, and 12 bases separated the two germline ends. Germline CDR1 reads MNHEY; CDR2 reads SMNVEV (reference sequence). The CDR3 spans 14 residues. The CDR3 DNA follows: TGTGCCAGCAGCGTCTCAGGGCATGGAAACACCATATATTTT. This codes for CASSVSGHGNTIYF.

V and J are TRBV29-1 and TRBJ2-7; the match to TRBD1 covers 9 bases. The CDR3 sequence is 16 residues long. Germline V gene sequence: CDR1 SQVTM, CDR2 ANQGSEA. V lost 8 bases to trimming and J lost 1 base; unmatched junction nucleotides: 15. As DNA, the CDR3 is TGCAGCTCGTTGAGGGCTTCCGGGACAGGGTCCTACGAGCAGTACTTC. Amino acid sequence: CSSLRASGTGSYEQYF.

This chain links TRBV20-1 with TRBJ2-7; TRBD2 matches 8 bases. CDR1 is DFQATT and CDR2 is SNEGSKA in the germline V gene (reference sequence). The V segment lost 3 bases and the J segment 2 bases; nucleotides outside the gene matches: 3. The CDR3 sequence is 13 residues long. The CDR3 DNA sequence: TGCAGTGCTAGGGGACTAGGAACCTACGAGCAGTACTTC. Its translation is CSARGLGTYEQYF.

This clonotype was detected a few times. The chain joins TRBV27 to TRBJ2-7; 9 bases line up with TRBD1. The junction had 5 bases not matched to a gene; V was cut back by 5 bases and J by 3 bases. The germline gives CDR1 MNHEY, CDR2 SMNVEV (reference sequence). The length of the CDR3 is 14 residues. Here the CDR3 DNA reads TGTGCCAGCAGTGATTTGGACAGGGGCTACGAGCAGTACTTC. Its translation: CASSDLDRGYEQYF.

This clonotype occurred many times. The chain combines TRBV4-1 with TRBJ2-2; D is unresolved. V dropped 4 bases and J dropped 8 bases, with 14 bases sitting between them. CDR3 length equals 14 residues. Germline assignment: CDR1 MGHRA and CDR2 YSYEKL. CDR3 nucleotides: TGCGCCAGCAGCCCATTCCGACCCTCAGGGGAGCTGTTTTTT. Translation gives CASSPFRPSGELFF.

The chain combines TRBV24-1 with TRBJ2-5; 7 bases are shared with TRBD2. V lost 9 bases to trimming and J lost 7 bases; unmatched junction nucleotides: 16. This CDR3 is 15 amino acids long. Germline V CDR1 and CDR2: KGHDR, SFDVKD. CDR3 loop: CATPRLASGKLTQYF. In DNA form, the CDR3 reads TGTGCCACCCCTAGGCTGGCTAGCGGCAAGCTGACCCAGTACTTC.

The chain uses TRBV5-6 and TRBJ2-7; tentatively, D is TRBD1 (6 bases). This CDR3 comprises 15 residues. From germline, CDR1 is SGHDT and CDR2 YYEEEE. The germline V and J ends were trimmed by 4 bases and 3 bases, with 17 bases remaining between them. As DNA, the CDR3 is TGTGCCAGCAGCGGCGGGCCTCAGGGGAGCTACGAGCAGTACTTC. Amino acid sequence: CASSGGPQGSYEQYF. Based on the CDR3 plus reference TRBV5-6 and TRBJ2-7, the full variable domain is DAGVTQSPTHLIKTRGQQVTLRCSPKSGHDTVSWYQQALGQGPQFIFQYYEEEERQRGNFPDRFSGHQFPNYSSELNVNALLLGDSALYLCASSGGPQGSYEQYFGPGTRLTVT.

The gene calls are TRBV2 and TRBJ2-7; 8 bases are shared with TRBD2. Germline CDR1 SNHLY, CDR2 FYNNEI. This CDR3 is built from 15 residues. Trimming took 6 bases from V and 6 from J; bases not matched to a gene: 13. In DNA, the CDR3 is TGTGCCAGCAGAACCACTAGCGGAGCCCCTACCGAGCAGTACTTC. Protein sequence: CASRTTSGAPTEQYF. The variable domain in full, completed from reference TRBV2 and TRBJ2-7, reads EPEVTQTPSHQVTQMGQEVILRCVPISNHLYFYWYRQILGQKVEFLVSFYNNEISEKSEIFDDQFSVERPDGSNFTLKIRSTKLEDSAMYFCASRTTSGAPTEQYFGPGTRLTVT.